The clone carrying this TCR beta chain has a handful of counts. The CDR3 is made up of 16 amino acids. The germline V gene encodes CDR1 LNHDA and CDR2 SQIVND (reference sequence). Trimming shortened V by 3 bases and J by 3 bases, and 15 bases separated the two germline ends. As originally analysed: Amplified reference gene primers provided the basis for estimating nucleated cell counts. Assay used: immunoSEQ multiplex PCR; TCRdb lists only in-frame clones, some missing. V and J calls and clone size come straight from that table; D and trimming were deduced from the DNA. The sample lists roughly 70,000 clones, approximately 75% occurring once. The source of the sample is a study of blood T cell repertoires in COVID-19. Study context: Samples representing acute and convalescent COVID-19 were sourced from the United States, Italy and Spain. In each case, the material was cDNA or gDNA derived from T cells, B-cell-depleted T cells, or PBMCs.

The chain carries TRBV19 and TRBJ2-4, with a possible D match to TRBD1 (5 bases). The specimen sequenced was peripheral blood. This TCR derives from a woman in her sixties with acute or convalescent COVID-19. The CDR3 loop reads CASSIPTGRYKNIQYF. The CDR3 DNA is TGTGCCAGTAGTATCCCTACAGGAAGATACAAAAACATTCAGTACTTC. Looking up the rest from reference TRBV19 and TRBJ2-4 gives the full variable domain: DGGITQSPKYLFRKEGQNVTLSCEQNLNHDAMYWYRQDPGQGLRLIYYSQIVNDFQKGDIAEGYSVSREKKESFPLTVTSAQKNPTAFYLCASSIPTGRYKNIQYFGAGTRLSVL.